What follows describes a single T cell receptor (beta chain). Antigen specificity is unknown. The data stem from a study of post-analysis software for immune sequencing data. Whole-study context: Recorded subtypes: relapsing-remitting, secondary progressive, progressive-relapsing; some patients unannotated. Study results and limitations: Compared with controls, patients had more of roughly five TRBV segments, including TRBV5-6, TRBV5-1 and TRBV20-1. Samples made in the same batch grouped tightly together by F measure. When compared against controls, multiple sclerosis patients showed significantly lower normalized Chao1 diversity.

Germline values: CDR1 SGHRS, CDR2 YFSETQ. The V end was cut by 3 bases, the J end by 2 bases, with 13 bases between. CDR3 length equals 15 residues. Incorporated into the TCR beta cDNA libraries were unique molecular identifiers, which served to reduce PCR and sequencing biases. T cells numbering roughly 0.85 to 11 million gave rise to 500,000 or so cDNA molecules. TCRdb reprocessed the PCR reads with MiXCR, giving one entry per CDR3 protein. The repertoire has 450,000 to 700,000 distinct CDR3 sequences, 44% of them found once; the top ten carry approximately 1.7%. The chain couples TRBV5-1 to TRBJ2-3, with D perhaps TRBD1 (6 bases). This TCR was recovered from a girl aged 10 to 17 with multiple sclerosis. The sequencing sample was made of blood. The CDR3 is CASSSTQGNTDTQYF. The CDR3, as DNA: TGCGCCAGCAGCTCGACACAGGGAAACACAGATACGCAGTATTTT.